The entry that follows covers one T cell receptor (beta chain) sequence. CDR1 and CDR2 from the germline V gene are MDHEN and SYDVKM. This CDR3 is built from 17 residues. V lost 5 bases to trimming and J lost 8 bases; unmatched junction nucleotides: 12. This entry comes from a study of blood T cell repertoires in COVID-19. Sequenced by immunoSEQ multiplex PCR; TCRdb stores in-frame clones only, minus some. This sample has about 130,000 clones, with about 70% found just once. The sample was peripheral blood. The source is an older woman with acute or convalescent COVID-19. This chain joins TRBV28 and TRBJ1-4, with TRBD1 matching 12 bases. The CDR3 DNA reads TGTGCCAGCAGTCACGGGACAGGGGGCTATACTAGGGAAAAACTGTTTTTT. It specifies CASSHGTGGYTREKLFF. Complete variable domain (other parts from reference TRBV28 and TRBJ1-4): DVKVTQSSRYLVKRTGEKVFLECVQDMDHENMFWYRQDPGLGLRLIYFSYDVKMKEKGDIPEGYSVSREKKERFSLILESASTNQTSMYLCASSHGTGGYTREKLFFGSGTQLSVL.